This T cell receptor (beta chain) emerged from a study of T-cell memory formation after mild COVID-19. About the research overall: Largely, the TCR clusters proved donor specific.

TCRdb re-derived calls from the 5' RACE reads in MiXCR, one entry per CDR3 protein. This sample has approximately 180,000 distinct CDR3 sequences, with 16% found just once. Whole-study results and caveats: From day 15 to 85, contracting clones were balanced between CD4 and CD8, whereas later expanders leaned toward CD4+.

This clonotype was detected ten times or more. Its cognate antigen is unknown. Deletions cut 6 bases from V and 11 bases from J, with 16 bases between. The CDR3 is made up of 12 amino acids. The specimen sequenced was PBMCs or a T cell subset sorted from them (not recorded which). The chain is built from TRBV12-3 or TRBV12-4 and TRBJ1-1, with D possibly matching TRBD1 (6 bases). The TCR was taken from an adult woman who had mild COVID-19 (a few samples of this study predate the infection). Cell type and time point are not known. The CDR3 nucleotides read TGTGCCAGCAGACCGACAGGCGGGGTTGCTTTCTTT. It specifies CASRPTGGVAFF.